What follows are 31 T cell receptor beta chains derived from one specimen sequenced in a study of T cell changes during pregnancy in multiple sclerosis. Method: immunoSEQ multiplex PCR; TCRdb's copy keeps in-frame clones and lacks some. Of fewer than 90,000 clones detected, nearly 95% appear once; the ten largest clones hold under 2%. Sample: peripheral blood, taken after pregnancy. The source of these receptors is a female donor in good health, enrolled as a control in a pregnancy study.

The chain uses TRBV30 and TRBJ2-7, with 12 nucleotides matching TRBD1. J was trimmed by 6 bases and V by 3 bases; bases with no gene match: 3. Germline CDR1 GTSNPN, CDR2 SVGIG (reference sequence). CDR3 length: 13 amino acids. CDR3: CAWRGTGGAEQYF. The CDR3 nucleotides are TGTGCCTGGAGAGGGACAGGGGGCGCCGAGCAGTACTTC. Using reference TRBV30 and TRBJ2-7 for the parts outside the CDR3, the full variable domain is SQTIHQWPATLVQPVGSPLSLECTVEGTSNPNLYWYRQAAGRGLQLLFYSVGIGQISSEVPQNLSASRPQDRQFILSSKKLLLSDSGFYLCAWRGTGGAEQYFGPGTRLTVT.

The V gene is TRBV5-5, the J gene TRBJ1-2; a possible D gene is TRBD1 (5 bases). Trimming shortened V by 3 bases and J by 4 bases, and 19 bases separated the two germline ends. The V gene's germline CDR1 is SGHKS and CDR2 YYEKEE (reference sequence). This CDR3 region has 16 residues. The CDR3 loop is CASSSDGGAGLYGYTF. DNA for the CDR3: TGTGCCAGCAGCTCTGATGGTGGGGCAGGGCTCTATGGCTACACCTTC. The variable domain in full, completed from reference TRBV5-5 and TRBJ1-2, reads DAGVTQSPTHLIKTRGQQVTLRCSPISGHKSVSWYQQVLGQGPQFIFQYYEKEERGRGNFPDRFSARQFPNYSSELNVNALLLGDSALYLCASSSDGGAGLYGYTFGSGTRLTVV.

The V gene is TRBV5-1, the J gene TRBJ1-2; D is perhaps TRBD1 (5 bases). Germline loops: CDR1 SGHRS, CDR2 YFSETQ. The CDR3 length is 14 residues. The V and J ends lost 0 bases and 7 bases respectively, with 13 bases between them. The CDR3 sequence is CASSLESRDFGYTF. The CDR3 nucleotides are TGCGCCAGCAGCTTGGAGTCCAGGGACTTTGGCTACACCTTC.

The V and J genes are TRBV27 and TRBJ2-1; 9 nucleotides agree with TRBD2. The ends lost 4 bases at V and 2 bases at J; junction bases unmatched: 3. This CDR3 has 15 residues. The germline V gene encodes CDR1 MNHEY and CDR2 SMNVEV (reference sequence). The CDR3 spells CASSWASGTYNEQFF. The CDR3 nucleotides read TGTGCCAGCAGTTGGGCTAGCGGGACCTACAATGAGCAGTTCTTC.

The chain joins TRBV5-1 to TRBJ2-1, with a weak D call TRBD2 (7 bases). V dropped 3 bases and J dropped 0 bases, with 16 bases sitting between them. This CDR3 contains 17 residues. From germline, CDR1 is SGHRS and CDR2 YFSETQ. The CDR3 nucleotides read TGCGCCAGCAGCTCGGGGGGCGTCCAGAGCTCCTACAATGAGCAGTTCTTC. Translating it yields CASSSGGVQSSYNEQFF.

The chain joins TRBV5-1 to TRBJ2-1; TRBD2 agrees at 7 bases. Unmatched junction bases numbered 2, after V lost 0 bases and J lost 8 bases. The CDR3 extends over 13 amino acids. CDR1 is SGHRS and CDR2 is YFSETQ in the germline V gene. The CDR3 nucleotides read TGCGCCAGCAGCTTGGCCGGGGGGTATGAGCAGTTCTTC. Translating it yields CASSLAGGYEQFF. The whole variable domain, filled in from reference TRBV5-1 and TRBJ2-1, reads KAGVTQTPRYLIKTRGQQVTLSCSPISGHRSVSWYQQTPGQGLQFLFEYFSETQRNKGNFPGRFSGRQFSNSRSEMNVSTLELGDSALYLCASSLAGGYEQFFGPGTRLTVL.

The chain joins TRBV5-4 to TRBJ2-5; 8 bases map to TRBD1. CDR3 length equals 15 residues. The germline gives CDR1 SGHNT, CDR2 YYREEE (reference sequence). With 4 bases clipped from V and 2 bases from J, the junction kept 7 bases outside the gene matches. CDR3 sequence: CASSGGQEVQETQYF. The CDR3 DNA sequence: TGTGCCAGCAGCGGGGGACAGGAAGTTCAAGAGACCCAGTACTTC.

This clone was seen only once. The chain employs TRBV11-2 and TRBJ2-1; D not resolved. CDR3 size: 16 residues. In germline, CDR1 is SGHAT, CDR2 FQNNGV. The germline V and J ends were trimmed by 1 base and 5 bases, with 15 bases remaining between them. The CDR3 region has the DNA TGTGCCAGCAGCTTAGTTGTACACCTCCAAAACAATGAGCAGTTCTTC. As protein: CASSLVVHLQNNEQFF.

This clone was counted once. The chain couples TRBV7-2 to TRBJ2-1; 9 nucleotides agree with TRBD2. The CDR3 runs 17 residues. J lost 0 bases, V lost 1 base, and 4 bases had no gene match. Germline CDR1 and CDR2: SGHTA and FQGNSA. CDR3 sequence: CASSLVSSGNSYNEQFF. For the CDR3, the DNA is TGTGCCAGCAGCTTAGTTTCTAGCGGGAACTCCTACAATGAGCAGTTCTTC.

The chain employs TRBV19 and TRBJ1-2; D not certain. The CDR3 totals 14 residues. CDR1 LNHDA and CDR2 SQIVND come from the germline V gene (reference sequence). V gave up 3 bases and J gave up 0 bases, with 8 bases separating them. DNA of the CDR3: TGTGCCAGTAGTATCTCAGGTACTAACTATGGCTACACCTTC. Translation: CASSISGTNYGYTF.

J is TRBJ2-5 and V is TRBV27; a weak D match, TRBD2 (6 bases). Trimming took 6 bases from V and 4 from J, leaving 24 bases between them. This CDR3 comprises 17 residues. Germline CDR1 is MNHEY and CDR2 is SMNVEV (reference sequence). CDR3 DNA: TGTGCCAGCAGCTCATGGGGGTCGGGAGAGGGTGTAGAGACCCAGTACTTC. Amino acid sequence: CASSSWGSGEGVETQYF.

V gene TRBV27 combines with J gene TRBJ1-4, with 8 bases aligning to TRBD1. J lost 10 bases, V lost 2 bases, and 12 bases had no gene match. Germline V gene sequence: CDR1 MNHEY, CDR2 SMNVEV (reference sequence). This CDR3 spans 16 amino acids. CDR3 nucleotides: TGTGCCAGCAGTTTAACACCCCCTGGGACAGGCGGAAAACTGTTTTTT. Its protein is CASSLTPPGTGGKLFF. Full variable domain (missing parts from reference TRBV27 and TRBJ1-4): EAQVTQNPRYLITVTGKKLTVTCSQNMNHEYMSWYRQDPGLGLRQIYYSMNVEVTDKGDVPEGYKVSRKEKRNFPLILESPSPNQTSLYFCASSLTPPGTGGKLFFGSGTQLSVL.

The chain has TRBV5-4 and TRBJ2-5; 7 bases are a match to TRBD1. Germline V CDR1 and CDR2: SGHNT, YYREEE (reference sequence). CDR3 length equals 15 residues. The V and J ends lost 4 bases and 4 bases, in that order; junction bases with no gene match: 10. As DNA, the CDR3 is TGTGCCAGCAGCCGACAGGGCTCCGCGGTAGAGACCCAGTACTTC. It is translated as CASSRQGSAVETQYF.

The V and J genes are TRBV28 and TRBJ2-7; TRBD1 agrees at 9 bases. CDR1 is MDHEN and CDR2 is SYDVKM in the germline V gene. The CDR3 has 14 amino acids. V shed 5 bases, J shed 6 bases, and the junction held 8 bases outside the gene matches. The CDR3 sequence is CASSVTGTGSEQYF. CDR3 nucleotide sequence: TGTGCCAGCAGTGTTACCGGGACAGGGAGCGAGCAGTACTTC.

The V gene is TRBV10-3, the J gene TRBJ1-5, with a tentative D call TRBD1 (6 bases). V lost 2 bases and J 3 bases, leaving 11 bases between the germline ends. Per germline, CDR1 ENHRY and CDR2 SYGVKD. The CDR3 sequence is 15 residues long. The DNA for the CDR3 is TGTGCCATCAGTGAGGCGTTGGGGGCCAATCAGCCCCAGCATTTT. This encodes CAISEALGANQPQHF.

CDR3 in DNA: TGTGCCAGCAGTTTATTGTCTAGCATCACAGATACGCAGTATTTT. Amino acids: CASSLLSSITDTQYF. The chain combines TRBV27 with TRBJ2-3, with D maybe TRBD2 (5 bases). This CDR3 is 15 amino acids long. Germline CDR1 is MNHEY and CDR2 is SMNVEV (reference sequence). Deletions cut 1 base from V and 2 bases from J, with 10 bases between.

This chain connects TRBV5-1 to TRBJ2-3, with TRBD2 matching over 8 bases. Germline CDR1 and CDR2: SGHRS and YFSETQ. The V and J ends lost 4 bases and 0 bases, in that order; junction bases with no gene match: 16. The CDR3 sequence is 19 residues long. CDR3 loop: CASSPGHGPSGPSTDTQYF. CDR3 DNA sequence: TGCGCCAGCAGCCCCGGGCACGGTCCTAGCGGGCCAAGCACAGATACGCAGTATTTT.

This rearrangement joins TRBV4-2 to TRBJ2-3, with TRBD2 identical over 10 bases. CDR3 length equals 17 residues. V shed 0 bases, J shed 1 base, and the junction held 4 bases outside the gene matches. Germline V gives CDR1 LGHNA, CDR2 YNFKEQ. The CDR3 sequence: CASSQETSGHGTDTQYF. The CDR3, as DNA: TGTGCCAGCAGCCAAGAGACTAGCGGGCATGGCACAGATACGCAGTATTTT.

V is TRBV27 and J is TRBJ2-1; TRBD1 matches at 8 bases. The CDR3 is 14 residues long. CDR1 and CDR2 from the germline V gene are MNHEY and SMNVEV (reference sequence). V lost 6 bases to trimming and J lost 5 bases; unmatched junction nucleotides: 6. CDR3 sequence: CASRQGGVNNEQFF. CDR3 nucleotides: TGTGCCAGCAGACAGGGGGGCGTTAACAATGAGCAGTTCTTC.

The gene calls are TRBV27 and TRBJ2-7, with 10 bases that match TRBD1. Germline V CDR1 and CDR2: MNHEY, SMNVEV (reference sequence). V shed 5 bases, J shed 5 bases, and the junction held 9 bases outside the gene matches. The CDR3 sequence is 15 residues long. The CDR3 region is CASSLRDRGNHEQYF. The CDR3 nucleotides are TGTGCCAGCAGTCTCCGGGACAGGGGTAACCACGAGCAGTACTTC.

The rearrangement uses TRBV28 and TRBJ2-5; TRBD2 matches at 10 bases. From germline, CDR1 is MDHEN and CDR2 SYDVKM. CDR3 length: 15 residues. Trimming cost V 5 bases and J 4 bases; bases outside gene matches: 7. The CDR3 sequence is CASSGKREGAETQYF. For the CDR3, the DNA is TGTGCCAGCAGTGGGAAGCGGGAGGGCGCAGAGACCCAGTACTTC. Filled out from reference TRBV28 and TRBJ2-5, the complete variable domain reads DVKVTQSSRYLVKRTGEKVFLECVQDMDHENMFWYRQDPGLGLRLIYFSYDVKMKEKGDIPEGYSVSREKKERFSLILESASTNQTSMYLCASSGKREGAETQYFGPGTRLLVL.

The table lists this clone with a count of one. V gene TRBV7-6 combines with J gene TRBJ2-7; 9 bases are shared with TRBD1. The germline V gene has CDR1 SGHVS and CDR2 FNYEAQ. CDR3 length: 14 residues. V trimming: 1 base; J trimming: 5 bases; junction bases outside the gene matches: 3. CDR3 DNA sequence: TGTGCCAGCAGCTTAGGCGGGACAGGGAACGAGCAGTACTTC. Encoded protein: CASSLGGTGNEQYF.

The chain couples TRBV6-4 to TRBJ2-2; TRBD2 agrees at 9 bases. Germline V gives CDR1 MRHNA, CDR2 SNTAGT. Trimming at V came to 6 bases and at J to 4 bases, leaving 12 bases not matched to a gene. The CDR3 sequence is 17 residues long. Here the CDR3 reads CASSKGLAGLATGELFF. The CDR3 nucleotides are TGTGCCAGCAGCAAGGGACTAGCAGGGTTAGCCACCGGGGAGCTGTTTTTT.

CDR3 amino acids: CASSLGLAVYNEQFF. CDR3 nucleotides: TGTGCCAGCAGCTTGGGACTAGCGGTCTACAATGAGCAGTTCTTC. This rearrangement joins TRBV5-4 to TRBJ2-1; 9 nucleotides line up with TRBD2. V shed 0 bases, J shed 3 bases, and the junction held 1 base outside the gene matches. Germline V gene lookup returns CDR1 SGHNT and CDR2 YYREEE (reference sequence). The CDR3 extends over 15 amino acids.

V usage is TRBV27 and J usage is TRBJ2-1; TRBD2 matches 11 bases. V lost 5 bases to trimming and J lost 5 bases; unmatched junction nucleotides: 8. This CDR3 is 16 amino acids long. Germline V gene lookup returns CDR1 MNHEY and CDR2 SMNVEV (reference sequence). CDR3 region: CASSRTGTSGDNEQFF. CDR3 DNA sequence: TGTGCCAGCAGTCGTACCGGGACTAGCGGTGACAATGAGCAGTTCTTC.

V and J are TRBV15 and TRBJ2-2; 7 bases match TRBD1. CDR3 length: 15 residues. V lost 3 bases and J lost 0; bases outside the gene matches: 1. Germline V lookup: CDR1 LNHNV, CDR2 YYDKDF (reference sequence). The CDR3 coding sequence is TGTGCCACCAGCAGCCAGGGGGCGAACACCGGGGAGCTGTTTTTT. It yields the protein CATSSQGANTGELFF.

The chain has TRBV6-1 and TRBJ2-3; TRBD2 aligns across 8 bases. With V trimmed by 8 bases and J by 2 bases, 9 bases remained unmatched. The CDR3 totals 15 residues. Germline values: CDR1 MNHNS, CDR2 SASEGT. CDR3 bases: TGTGCCAGCGGGGGCAAGCGGGAGTTCACAGATACGCAGTATTTT. Translating gives CASGGKREFTDTQYF.

This chain joins TRBV6-5 and TRBJ2-1, with 10 bases matching TRBD2. Unmatched junction bases numbered 7, after V lost 5 bases and J lost 6 bases. The CDR3 runs to 15 residues. In germline, CDR1 is MNHEY, CDR2 SVGAGI. CDR3 region: CASSPLAGVVNEQFF. As DNA, the CDR3 is TGTGCCAGCAGTCCCCTAGCGGGAGTTGTCAATGAGCAGTTCTTC.

This chain links TRBV10-3 with TRBJ2-2, with TRBD1 matching over 8 bases. Germline V gene sequence: CDR1 ENHRY, CDR2 SYGVKD. CDR3 size: 14 residues. Trimming removed 6 bases from V and 3 bases from J; junction bases left unmatched: 3. CDR3 loop: CAISKTGDTGELFF. As DNA, the CDR3 is TGTGCCATCAGCAAGACAGGGGACACCGGGGAGCTGTTTTTT.

This clone was counted once. V gene TRBV6-4 combines with J gene TRBJ2-2, with TRBD2 matching over 8 bases. The CDR3 is 17 residues long. CDR1 is MRHNA, CDR2 SNTAGT, per germline. Trimming removed 6 bases from V and 1 base from J; junction bases left unmatched: 10. DNA of the CDR3: TGTGCCAGCAGAACTGAGGCGGGAGGCTGGAACACCGGGGAGCTGTTTTTT. It codes for CASRTEAGGWNTGELFF.

The chain has TRBV6-1 and TRBJ1-5; the D is unclear. Trimming took off 2 bases at V and 5 bases at J, with 13 bases between the two ends. Germline V gives CDR1 MNHNS, CDR2 SASEGT. The CDR3 has 15 residues. CDR3 DNA: TGTGCCAGCAGTGAATGGAGTTCCTCTTATCAGCCCCAGCATTTT. Its protein is CASSEWSSSYQPQHF.